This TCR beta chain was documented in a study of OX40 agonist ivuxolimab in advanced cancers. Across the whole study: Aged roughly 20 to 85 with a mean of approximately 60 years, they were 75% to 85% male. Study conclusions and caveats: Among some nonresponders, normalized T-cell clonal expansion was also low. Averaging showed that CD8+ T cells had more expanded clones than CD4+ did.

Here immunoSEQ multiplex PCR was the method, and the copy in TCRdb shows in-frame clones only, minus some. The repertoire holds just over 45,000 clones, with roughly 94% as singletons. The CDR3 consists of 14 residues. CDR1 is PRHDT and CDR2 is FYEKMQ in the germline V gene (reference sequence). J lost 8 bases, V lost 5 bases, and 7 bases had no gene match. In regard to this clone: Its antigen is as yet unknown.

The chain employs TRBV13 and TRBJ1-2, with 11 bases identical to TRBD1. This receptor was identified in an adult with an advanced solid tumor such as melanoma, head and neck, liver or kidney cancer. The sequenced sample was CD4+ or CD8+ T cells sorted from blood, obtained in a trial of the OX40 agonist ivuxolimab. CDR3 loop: CASSNGQGAKGYTF. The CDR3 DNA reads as TGTGCCAGCAGCAACGGACAGGGGGCAAAAGGCTACACCTTC.